The entry that follows covers one T cell receptor (beta chain) sequence. Its antigen is not identified. CDR1 and CDR2 (germline): SGHRS, YFSETQ. V lost 3 bases to trimming and J lost 5 bases; unmatched junction nucleotides: 9. The CDR3 runs 15 residues. Sequenced by immunoSEQ multiplex PCR; TCRdb stores in-frame clones only, minus some. Of roughly 2,500,000 clones listed, under 95% are singletons. The data were obtained in a study of shared clonotypes between healthy human individuals. General study results and limits: Richness estimates generally favored naive over memory subsets.

The rearrangement joins TRBV5-1 to TRBJ1-1, with 8 bases fitting TRBD1. This clonotype originated in a man aged 18 to 35 in good health. Some clones in this sample may be carry-over from other donors' samples. Sample: naive CD4+ T cells from PBMCs. Subset defined: CD45RA+ positively selected. CDR3: CASSWGQVLGTEAFF. CDR3 sequence (DNA): TGCGCCAGCAGCTGGGGACAGGTATTGGGTACTGAAGCTTTCTTT.